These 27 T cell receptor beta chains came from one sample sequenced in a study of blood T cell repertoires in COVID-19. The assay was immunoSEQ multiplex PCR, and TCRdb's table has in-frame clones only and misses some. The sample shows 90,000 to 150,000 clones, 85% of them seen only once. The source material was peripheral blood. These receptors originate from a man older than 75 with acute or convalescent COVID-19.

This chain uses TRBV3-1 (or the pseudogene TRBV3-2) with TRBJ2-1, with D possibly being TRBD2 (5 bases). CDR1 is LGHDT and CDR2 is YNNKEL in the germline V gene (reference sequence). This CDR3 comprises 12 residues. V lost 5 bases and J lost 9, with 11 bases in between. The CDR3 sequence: CASSFKTTEQFF. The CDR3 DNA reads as TGTGCCAGCAGCTTTAAGACTACTGAGCAGTTCTTC.

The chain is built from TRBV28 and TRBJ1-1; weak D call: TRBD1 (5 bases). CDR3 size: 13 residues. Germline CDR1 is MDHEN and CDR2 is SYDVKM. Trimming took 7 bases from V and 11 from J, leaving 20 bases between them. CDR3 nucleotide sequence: TGTGCCAGCATTGCTCACCGGATCCGGGGGGCTTTCTTT. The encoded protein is CASIAHRIRGAFF.

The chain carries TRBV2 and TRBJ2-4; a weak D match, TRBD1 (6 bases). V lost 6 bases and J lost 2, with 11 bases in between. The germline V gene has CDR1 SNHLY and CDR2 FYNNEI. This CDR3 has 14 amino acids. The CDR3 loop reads CASRRDTSKNIQYF. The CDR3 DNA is TGTGCCAGCAGACGGGACACCTCCAAAAACATTCAGTACTTC.

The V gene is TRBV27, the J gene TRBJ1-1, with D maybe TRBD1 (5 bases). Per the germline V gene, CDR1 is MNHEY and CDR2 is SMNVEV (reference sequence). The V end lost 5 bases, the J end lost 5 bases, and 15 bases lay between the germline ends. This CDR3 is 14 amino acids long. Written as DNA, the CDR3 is TGTGCCAGCAGTGGATCTGGGGGAGGAACTGAAGCTTTCTTT. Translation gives CASSGSGGGTEAFF.

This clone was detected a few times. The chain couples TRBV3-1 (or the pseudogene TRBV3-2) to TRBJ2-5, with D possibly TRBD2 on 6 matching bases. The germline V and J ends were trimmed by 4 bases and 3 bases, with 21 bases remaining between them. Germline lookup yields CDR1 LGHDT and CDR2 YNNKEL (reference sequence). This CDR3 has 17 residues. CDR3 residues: CASSLLGRDRYKETQYF. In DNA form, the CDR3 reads TGTGCCAGCAGCCTCTTAGGGCGGGACCGTTATAAAGAGACCCAGTACTTC.

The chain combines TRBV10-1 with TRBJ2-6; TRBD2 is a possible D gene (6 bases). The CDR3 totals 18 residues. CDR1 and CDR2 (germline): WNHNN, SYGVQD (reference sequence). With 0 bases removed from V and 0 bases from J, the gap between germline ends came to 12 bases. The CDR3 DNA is TGCGCCAGCAGTGAGTCCGGCGGGGAAGTCTCTGGGGCCAACGTCCTGACTTTC. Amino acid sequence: CASSESGGEVSGANVLTF.

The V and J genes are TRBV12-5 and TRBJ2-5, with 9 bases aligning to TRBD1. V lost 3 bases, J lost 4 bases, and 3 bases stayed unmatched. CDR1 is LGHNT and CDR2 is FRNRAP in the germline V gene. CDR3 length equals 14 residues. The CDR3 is CASGFGQGLETQYF. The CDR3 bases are TGTGCTAGTGGTTTCGGACAGGGGTTAGAGACCCAGTACTTC.

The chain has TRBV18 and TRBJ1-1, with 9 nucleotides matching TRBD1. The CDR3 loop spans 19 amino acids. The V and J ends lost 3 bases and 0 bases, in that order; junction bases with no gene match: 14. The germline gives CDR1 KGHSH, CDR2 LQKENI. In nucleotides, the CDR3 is TGTGCCAGCTCACCTCGACTGGCCAGGACAGGGGCGTTGAACACTGAAGCTTTCTTT. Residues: CASSPRLARTGALNTEAFF. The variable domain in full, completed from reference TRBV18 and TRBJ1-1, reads NAGVMQNPRHLVRRRGQEARLRCSPMKGHSHVYWYRQLPEEGLKFMVYLQKENIIDESGMPKERFSAEFPKEGPSILRIQQVVRGDSAAYFCASSPRLARTGALNTEAFFGQGTRLTVV.

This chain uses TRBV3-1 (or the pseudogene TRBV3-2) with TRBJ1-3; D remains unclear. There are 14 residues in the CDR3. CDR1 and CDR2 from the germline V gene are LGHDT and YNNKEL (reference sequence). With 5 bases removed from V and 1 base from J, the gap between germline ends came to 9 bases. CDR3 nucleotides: TGTGCCAGCAGCGTAACAGATTCTGGAAACACCATATATTTT. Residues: CASSVTDSGNTIYF.

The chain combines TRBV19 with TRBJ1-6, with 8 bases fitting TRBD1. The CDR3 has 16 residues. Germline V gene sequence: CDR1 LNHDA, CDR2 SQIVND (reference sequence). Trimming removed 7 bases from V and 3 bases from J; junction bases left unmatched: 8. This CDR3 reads CASTEGQGGYNSPLHF. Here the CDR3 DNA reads TGTGCCAGTACCGAAGGACAGGGAGGCTATAATTCACCCCTCCACTTT.

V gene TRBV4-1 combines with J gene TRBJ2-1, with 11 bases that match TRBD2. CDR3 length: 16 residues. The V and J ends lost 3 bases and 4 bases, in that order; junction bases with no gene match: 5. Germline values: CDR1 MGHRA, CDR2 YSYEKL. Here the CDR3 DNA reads TGCGCCAGCAGCCAGACACTAGCGGGGGTGTACAATGAGCAGTTCTTC. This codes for CASSQTLAGVYNEQFF.

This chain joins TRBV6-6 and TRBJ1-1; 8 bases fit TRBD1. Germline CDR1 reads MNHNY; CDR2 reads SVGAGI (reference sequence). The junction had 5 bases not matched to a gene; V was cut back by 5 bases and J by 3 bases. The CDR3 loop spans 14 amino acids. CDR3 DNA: TGTGCCAGCAGTGACAGGGGAGGGGACACTGAAGCTTTCTTT. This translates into CASSDRGGDTEAFF.

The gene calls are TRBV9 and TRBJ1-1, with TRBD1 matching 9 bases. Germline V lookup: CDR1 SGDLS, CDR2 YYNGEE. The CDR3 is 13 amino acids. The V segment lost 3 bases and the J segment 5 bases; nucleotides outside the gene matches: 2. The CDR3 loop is CASSADRGTEAFF. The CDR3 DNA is TGTGCCAGCAGCGCTGACAGGGGGACTGAAGCTTTCTTT.

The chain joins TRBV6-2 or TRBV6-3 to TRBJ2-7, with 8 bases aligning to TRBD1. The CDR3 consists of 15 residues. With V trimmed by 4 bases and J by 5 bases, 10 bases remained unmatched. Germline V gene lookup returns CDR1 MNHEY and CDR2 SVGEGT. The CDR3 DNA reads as TGTGCCAGCAGTTTTCCTCAGGGGGCTAGGCACGAGCAGTACTTC. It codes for CASSFPQGARHEQYF.

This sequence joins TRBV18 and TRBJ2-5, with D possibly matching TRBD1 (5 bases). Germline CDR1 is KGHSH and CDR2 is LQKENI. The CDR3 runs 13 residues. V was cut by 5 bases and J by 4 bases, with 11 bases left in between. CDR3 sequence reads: CASSSQGIETQYF. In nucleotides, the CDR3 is TGTGCCAGCTCATCCCAGGGAATAGAGACCCAGTACTTC.

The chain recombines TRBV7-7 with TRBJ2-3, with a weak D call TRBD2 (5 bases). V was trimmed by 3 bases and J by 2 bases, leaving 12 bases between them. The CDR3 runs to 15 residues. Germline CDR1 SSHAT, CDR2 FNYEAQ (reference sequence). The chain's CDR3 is CASSLSGSHTDTQYF. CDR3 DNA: TGTGCCAGCAGCTTGTCTGGGAGTCACACAGATACGCAGTATTTT.

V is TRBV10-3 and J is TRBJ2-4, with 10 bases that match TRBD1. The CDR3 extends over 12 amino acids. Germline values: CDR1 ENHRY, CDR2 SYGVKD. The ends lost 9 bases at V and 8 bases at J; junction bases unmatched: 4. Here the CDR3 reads CAMGDRGDIQYF. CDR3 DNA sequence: TGTGCCATGGGGGACAGGGGAGACATTCAGTACTTC.

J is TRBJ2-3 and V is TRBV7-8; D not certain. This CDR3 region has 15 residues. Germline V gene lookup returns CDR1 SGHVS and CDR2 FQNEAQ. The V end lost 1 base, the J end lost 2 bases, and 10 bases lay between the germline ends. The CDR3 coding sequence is TGTGCCAGCAGCTTAGATCCGGTTATCACAGATACGCAGTATTTT. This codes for CASSLDPVITDTQYF. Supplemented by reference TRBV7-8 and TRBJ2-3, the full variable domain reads GAGVSQSPRYKVAKRGQDVALRCDPISGHVSLFWYQQALGQGPEFLTYFQNEAQLDKSGLPSDRFFAERPEGSVSTLKIQRTQQEDSAVYLCASSLDPVITDTQYFGPGTRLTVL.

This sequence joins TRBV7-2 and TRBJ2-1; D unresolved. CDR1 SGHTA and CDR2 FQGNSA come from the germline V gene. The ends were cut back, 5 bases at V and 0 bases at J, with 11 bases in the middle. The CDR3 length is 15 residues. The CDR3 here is CASSLTKSSYNEQFF. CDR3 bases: TGTGCCAGCAGCCTTACTAAGAGCTCCTACAATGAGCAGTTCTTC.

This CDR3 is CATSDSGGRGRDEQFF. For the CDR3, the DNA is TGTGCCACCAGTGACTCGGGGGGGAGGGGTAGAGATGAGCAGTTCTTC. This chain connects TRBV24-1 to TRBJ2-1; TRBD2 agrees at 8 bases. Germline V gene sequence: CDR1 KGHDR, CDR2 SFDVKD. The CDR3 runs to 16 residues. V was clipped by 4 bases and J by 8 bases; unmatched bases: 12.

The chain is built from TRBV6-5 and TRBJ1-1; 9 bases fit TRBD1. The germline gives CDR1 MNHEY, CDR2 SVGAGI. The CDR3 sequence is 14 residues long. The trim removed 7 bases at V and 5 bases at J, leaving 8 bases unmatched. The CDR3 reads CASTKRDRATEAFF. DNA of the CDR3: TGTGCCAGCACTAAACGGGACAGGGCGACTGAAGCTTTCTTT.

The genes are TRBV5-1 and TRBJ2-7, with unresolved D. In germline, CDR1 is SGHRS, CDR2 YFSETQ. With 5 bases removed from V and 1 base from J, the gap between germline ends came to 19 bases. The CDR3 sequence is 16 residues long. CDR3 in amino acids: CASSLPSGGASYEQYF. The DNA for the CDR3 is TGCGCCAGCAGTTTACCCTCCGGCGGTGCGTCCTACGAGCAGTACTTC.

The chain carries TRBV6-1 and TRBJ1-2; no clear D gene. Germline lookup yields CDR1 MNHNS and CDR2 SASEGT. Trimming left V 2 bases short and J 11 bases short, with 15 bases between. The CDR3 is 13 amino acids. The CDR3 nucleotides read TGTGCCAGCAGTGAACCGAACTCAAGGCGGTACACCTTC. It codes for CASSEPNSRRYTF.

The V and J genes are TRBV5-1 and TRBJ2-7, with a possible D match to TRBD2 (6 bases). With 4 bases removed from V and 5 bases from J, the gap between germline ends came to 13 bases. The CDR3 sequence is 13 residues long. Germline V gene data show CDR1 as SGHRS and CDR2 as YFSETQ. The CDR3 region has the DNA TGCGCCAGCAGCCTCGCACGGGGGAACGAGCAGTACTTC. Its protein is CASSLARGNEQYF.

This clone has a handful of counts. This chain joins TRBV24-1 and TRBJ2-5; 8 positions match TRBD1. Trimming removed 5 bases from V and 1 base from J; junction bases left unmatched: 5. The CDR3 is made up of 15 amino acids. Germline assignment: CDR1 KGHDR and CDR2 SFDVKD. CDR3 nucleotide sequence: TGTGCCACCAGTGGGACAGGGAAGGTCCAAGAGACCCAGTACTTC. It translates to CATSGTGKVQETQYF.

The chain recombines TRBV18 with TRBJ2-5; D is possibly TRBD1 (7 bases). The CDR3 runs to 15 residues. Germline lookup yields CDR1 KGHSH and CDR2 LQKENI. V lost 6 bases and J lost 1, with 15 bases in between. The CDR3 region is CASSPRRDSQETQYF. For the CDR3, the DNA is TGTGCCAGCTCCCCGCGGAGGGACAGCCAAGAGACCCAGTACTTC. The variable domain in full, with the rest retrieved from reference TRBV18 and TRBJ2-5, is NAGVMQNPRHLVRRRGQEARLRCSPMKGHSHVYWYRQLPEEGLKFMVYLQKENIIDESGMPKERFSAEFPKEGPSILRIQQVVRGDSAAYFCASSPRRDSQETQYFGPGTRLLVL.

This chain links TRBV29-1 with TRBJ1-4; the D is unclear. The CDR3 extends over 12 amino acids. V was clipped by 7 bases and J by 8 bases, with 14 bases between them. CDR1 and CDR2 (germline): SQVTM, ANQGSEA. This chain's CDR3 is CSGGLAEEKLFF. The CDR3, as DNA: TGCAGCGGCGGACTGGCGGAGGAAAAACTGTTTTTT.